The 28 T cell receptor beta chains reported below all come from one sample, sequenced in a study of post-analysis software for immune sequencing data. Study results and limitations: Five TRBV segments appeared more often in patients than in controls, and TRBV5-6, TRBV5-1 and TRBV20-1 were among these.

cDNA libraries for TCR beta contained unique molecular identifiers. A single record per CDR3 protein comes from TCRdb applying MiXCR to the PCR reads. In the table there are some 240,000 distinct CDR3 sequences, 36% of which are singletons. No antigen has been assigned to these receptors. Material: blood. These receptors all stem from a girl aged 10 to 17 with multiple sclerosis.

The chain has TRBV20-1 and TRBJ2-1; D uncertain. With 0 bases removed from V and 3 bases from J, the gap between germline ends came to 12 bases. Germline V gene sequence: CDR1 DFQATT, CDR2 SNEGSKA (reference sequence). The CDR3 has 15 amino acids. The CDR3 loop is CSAREEDAGYNEQFF. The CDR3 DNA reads TGCAGTGCTAGAGAGGAAGACGCAGGCTACAATGAGCAGTTCTTC.

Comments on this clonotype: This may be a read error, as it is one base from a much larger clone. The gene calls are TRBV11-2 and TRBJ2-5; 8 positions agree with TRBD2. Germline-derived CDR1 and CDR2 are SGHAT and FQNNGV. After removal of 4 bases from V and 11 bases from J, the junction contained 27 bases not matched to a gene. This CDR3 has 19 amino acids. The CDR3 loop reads CASSSGGLAGGNNLSGQYF. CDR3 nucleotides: TGTGCCAGCAGCTCCGGAGGACTAGCCGGCGGGAACAATCTAAGTGGGCAGTACTTC.

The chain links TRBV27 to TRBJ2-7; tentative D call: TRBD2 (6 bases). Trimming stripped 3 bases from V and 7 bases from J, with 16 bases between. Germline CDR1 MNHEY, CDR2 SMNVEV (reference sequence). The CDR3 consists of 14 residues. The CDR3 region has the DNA TGTGCCAGCAGTTTTGTTTCCCGGGAGTATGAGCAGTACTTC. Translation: CASSFVSREYEQYF.

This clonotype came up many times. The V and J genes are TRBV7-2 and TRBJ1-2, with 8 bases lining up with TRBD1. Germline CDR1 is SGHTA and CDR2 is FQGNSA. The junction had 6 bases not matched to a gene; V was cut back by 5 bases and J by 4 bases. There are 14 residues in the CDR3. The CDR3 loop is CASSAGTGPYGYTF. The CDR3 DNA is TGTGCCAGCAGCGCGGGGACAGGCCCCTATGGCTACACCTTC.

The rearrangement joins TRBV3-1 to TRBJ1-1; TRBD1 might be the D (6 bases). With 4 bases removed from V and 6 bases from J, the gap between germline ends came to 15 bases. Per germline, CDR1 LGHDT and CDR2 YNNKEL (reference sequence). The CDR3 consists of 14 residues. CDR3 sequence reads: CASSRGWGGAEAFF. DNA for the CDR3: TGTGCCAGCAGCCGGGGGTGGGGGGGCGCTGAAGCTTTCTTT.

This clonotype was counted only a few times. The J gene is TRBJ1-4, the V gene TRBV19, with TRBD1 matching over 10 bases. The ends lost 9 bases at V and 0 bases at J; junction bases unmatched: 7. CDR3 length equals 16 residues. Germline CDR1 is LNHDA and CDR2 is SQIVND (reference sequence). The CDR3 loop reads CASWDRGEATNEKLFF. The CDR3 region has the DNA TGTGCCAGCTGGGACAGGGGAGAAGCAACTAATGAAAAACTGTTTTTT.

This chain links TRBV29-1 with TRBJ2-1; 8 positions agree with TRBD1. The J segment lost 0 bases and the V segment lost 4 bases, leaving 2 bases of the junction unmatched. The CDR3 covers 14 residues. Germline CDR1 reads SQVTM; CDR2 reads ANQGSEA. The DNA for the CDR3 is TGCAGCGTTGCCGGGACAGGCTCCTACAATGAGCAGTTCTTC. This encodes CSVAGTGSYNEQFF.

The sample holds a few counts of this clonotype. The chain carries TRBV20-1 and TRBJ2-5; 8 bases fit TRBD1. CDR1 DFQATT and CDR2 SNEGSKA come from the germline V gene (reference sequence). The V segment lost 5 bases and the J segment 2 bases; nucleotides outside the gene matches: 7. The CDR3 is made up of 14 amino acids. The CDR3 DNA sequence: TGCAGTGCTCCTACAGGGGGGCGGCAAGAGACCCAGTACTTC. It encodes CSAPTGGRQETQYF.

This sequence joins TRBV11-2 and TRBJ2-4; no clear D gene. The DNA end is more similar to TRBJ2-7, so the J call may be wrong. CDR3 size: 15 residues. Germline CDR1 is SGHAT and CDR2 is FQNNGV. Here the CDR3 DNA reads TGTGCCAGCAGCTTAGATTGGGTAGGGCTAAGCGAGCAGTACTTC. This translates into CASSLDWVGLSEQYF.

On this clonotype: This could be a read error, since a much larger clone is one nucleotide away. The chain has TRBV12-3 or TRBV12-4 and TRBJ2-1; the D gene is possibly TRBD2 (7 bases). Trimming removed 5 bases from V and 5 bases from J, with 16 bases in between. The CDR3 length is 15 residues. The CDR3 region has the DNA TGTGCCAGCAGTCCCGAGGGGGGGTCCAACAATGAGCAGTTCTTC. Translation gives CASSPEGGSNNEQFF.

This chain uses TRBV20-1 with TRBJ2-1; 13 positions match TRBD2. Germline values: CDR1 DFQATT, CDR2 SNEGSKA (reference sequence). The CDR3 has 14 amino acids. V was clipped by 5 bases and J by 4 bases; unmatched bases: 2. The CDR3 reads CSAGLAGEYNEQFF. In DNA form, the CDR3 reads TGCAGTGCTGGACTAGCGGGAGAATACAATGAGCAGTTCTTC.

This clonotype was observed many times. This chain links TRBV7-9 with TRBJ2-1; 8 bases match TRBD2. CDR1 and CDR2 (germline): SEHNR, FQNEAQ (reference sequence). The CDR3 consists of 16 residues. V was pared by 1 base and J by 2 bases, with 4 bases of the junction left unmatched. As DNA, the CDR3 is TGTGCCAGCAGCTTAGTAGCGGGGAGAACCTACAATGAGCAGTTCTTC. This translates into CASSLVAGRTYNEQFF.

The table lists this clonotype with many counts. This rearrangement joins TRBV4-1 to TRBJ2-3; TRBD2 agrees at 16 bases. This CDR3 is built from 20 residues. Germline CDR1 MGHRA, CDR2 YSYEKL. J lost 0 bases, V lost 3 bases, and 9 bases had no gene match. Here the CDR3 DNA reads TGCGCCAGCAGCCAGCCGGGACTAGCGGGAGGGGGCTATAGCACAGATACGCAGTATTTT. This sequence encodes CASSQPGLAGGGYSTDTQYF.

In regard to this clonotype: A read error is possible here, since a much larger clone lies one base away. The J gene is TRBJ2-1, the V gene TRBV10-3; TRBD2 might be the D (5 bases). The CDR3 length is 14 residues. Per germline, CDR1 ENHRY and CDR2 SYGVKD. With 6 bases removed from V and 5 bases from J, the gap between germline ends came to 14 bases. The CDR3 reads CAIREQLADNEQFF. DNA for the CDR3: TGTGCCATCAGGGAGCAGCTAGCAGACAATGAGCAGTTCTTC.

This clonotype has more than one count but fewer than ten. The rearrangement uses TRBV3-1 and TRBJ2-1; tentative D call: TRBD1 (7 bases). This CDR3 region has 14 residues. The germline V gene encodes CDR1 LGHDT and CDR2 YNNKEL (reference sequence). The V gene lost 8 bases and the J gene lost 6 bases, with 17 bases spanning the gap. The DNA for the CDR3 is TGTGCCAGCGGGCCGGGGACAGCGGGCAATGAGCAGTTCTTC. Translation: CASGPGTAGNEQFF.

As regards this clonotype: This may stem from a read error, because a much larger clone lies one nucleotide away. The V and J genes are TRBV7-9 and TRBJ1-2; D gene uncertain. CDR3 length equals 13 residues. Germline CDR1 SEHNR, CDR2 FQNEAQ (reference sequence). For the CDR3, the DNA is TGTTCCAGCAGCTCCGACGGCCCCTATGGCTACACCTTC. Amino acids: CSSSSDGPYGYTF. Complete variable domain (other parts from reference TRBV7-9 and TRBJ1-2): DTGVSQNPRHKITKRGQNVTFRCDPISEHNRLYWYRQTLGQGPEFLTYFQNEAQLEKSRLLSDRFSAERPKGSFSTLEIQRTEQGDSAMYLCSSSSDGPYGYTFGSGTRLTVV.

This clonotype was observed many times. The CDR3 protein is CASSLAGGGKGYTF. The CDR3 DNA reads TGTGCCAGCAGCTTAGCAGGAGGAGGCAAGGGCTACACCTTC. This chain connects TRBV7-2 to TRBJ1-2; D is undetermined. CDR1 SGHTA and CDR2 FQGNSA come from the germline V gene. The CDR3 runs 14 residues. V was trimmed by 0 bases and J by 8 bases, leaving 13 bases between them.

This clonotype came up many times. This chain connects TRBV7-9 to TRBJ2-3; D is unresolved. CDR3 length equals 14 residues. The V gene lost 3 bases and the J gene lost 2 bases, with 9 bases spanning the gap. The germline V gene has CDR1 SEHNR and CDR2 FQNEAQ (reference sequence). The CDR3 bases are TGTGCCAGCAGCTTCCCTCCCCCCACAGATACGCAGTATTTT. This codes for CASSFPPPTDTQYF.

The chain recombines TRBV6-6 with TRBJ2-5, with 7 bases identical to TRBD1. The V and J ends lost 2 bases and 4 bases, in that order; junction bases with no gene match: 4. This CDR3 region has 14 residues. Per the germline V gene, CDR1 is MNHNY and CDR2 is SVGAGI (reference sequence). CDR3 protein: CASSYRGPGETQYF. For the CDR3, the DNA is TGTGCCAGCAGTTACAGGGGGCCGGGAGAGACCCAGTACTTC.

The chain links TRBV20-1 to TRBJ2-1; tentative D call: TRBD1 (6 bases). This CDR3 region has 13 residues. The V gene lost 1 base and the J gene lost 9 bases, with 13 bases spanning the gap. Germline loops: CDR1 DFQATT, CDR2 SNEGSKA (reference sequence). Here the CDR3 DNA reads TGCAGTGCTAGAGCCGGTGGGGACACTGAGCAGTTCTTC. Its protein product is CSARAGGDTEQFF.

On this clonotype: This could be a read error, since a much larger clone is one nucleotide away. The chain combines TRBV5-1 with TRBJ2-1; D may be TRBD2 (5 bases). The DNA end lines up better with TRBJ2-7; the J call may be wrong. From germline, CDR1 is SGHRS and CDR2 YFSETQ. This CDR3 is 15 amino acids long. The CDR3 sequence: CASSLERYSYNEQYF. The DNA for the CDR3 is TGCGCCAGCAGCTTGGAGCGGTACTCCTACAATGAGCAGTACTTC.

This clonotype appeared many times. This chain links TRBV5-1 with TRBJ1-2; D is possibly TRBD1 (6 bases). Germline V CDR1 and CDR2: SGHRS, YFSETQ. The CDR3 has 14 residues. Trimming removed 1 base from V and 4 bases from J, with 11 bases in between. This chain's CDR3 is CASSLNRVGYGYTF. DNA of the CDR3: TGCGCCAGCAGCTTGAACAGGGTTGGCTATGGCTACACCTTC. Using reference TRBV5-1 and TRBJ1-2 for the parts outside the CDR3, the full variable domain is KAGVTQTPRYLIKTRGQQVTLSCSPISGHRSVSWYQQTPGQGLQFLFEYFSETQRNKGNFPGRFSGRQFSNSRSEMNVSTLELGDSALYLCASSLNRVGYGYTFGSGTRLTVV.

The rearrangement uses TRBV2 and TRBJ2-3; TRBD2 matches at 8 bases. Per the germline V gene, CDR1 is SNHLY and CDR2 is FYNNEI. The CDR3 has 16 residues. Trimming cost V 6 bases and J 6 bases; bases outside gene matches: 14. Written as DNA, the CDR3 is TGTGCCAGCAGCCAGAAAAGCGGGGGTCACCCGGATACGCAGTATTTT. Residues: CASSQKSGGHPDTQYF.

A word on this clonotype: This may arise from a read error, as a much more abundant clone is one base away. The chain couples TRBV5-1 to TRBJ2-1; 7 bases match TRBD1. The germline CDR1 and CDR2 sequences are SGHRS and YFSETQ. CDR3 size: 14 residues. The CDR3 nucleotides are TGCGCCGGCAGCTTGTTCACAGGGGACAATGAGCAGTTCTTC. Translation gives CAGSLFTGDNEQFF.

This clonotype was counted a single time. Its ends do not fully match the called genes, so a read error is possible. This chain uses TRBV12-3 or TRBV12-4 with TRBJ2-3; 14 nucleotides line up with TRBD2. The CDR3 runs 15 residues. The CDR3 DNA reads TGTGCCAGCAGTCAAGGACTAGCGGGAGGAGATGCGCAGTATTTT. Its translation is CASSQGLAGGDAQYF.

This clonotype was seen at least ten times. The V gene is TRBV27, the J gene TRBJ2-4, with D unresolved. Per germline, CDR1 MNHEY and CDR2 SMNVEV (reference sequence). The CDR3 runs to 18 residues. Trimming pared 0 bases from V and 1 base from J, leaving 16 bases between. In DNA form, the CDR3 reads TGTGCCAGCAGTTTATCCCACTCCGTGCTTTTTGCCAAAAACATTCAGTACTTC. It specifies CASSLSHSVLFAKNIQYF.

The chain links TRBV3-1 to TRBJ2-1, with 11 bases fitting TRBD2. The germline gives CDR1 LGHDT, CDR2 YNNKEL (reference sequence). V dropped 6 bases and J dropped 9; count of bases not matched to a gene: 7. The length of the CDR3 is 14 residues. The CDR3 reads CASRTSGAFGEQFF. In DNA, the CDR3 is TGTGCCAGCAGGACTAGCGGGGCCTTTGGTGAGCAGTTCTTC.

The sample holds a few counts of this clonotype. CDR3 sequence: CASSPGPAGGPADEQFF. Written as DNA, the CDR3 is TGTGCCAGCAGCCCTGGGCCAGCGGGAGGGCCGGCCGATGAGCAGTTCTTC. The V and J genes are TRBV7-3 and TRBJ2-1, with 10 nucleotides matching TRBD2. The trim removed 5 bases at V and 8 bases at J, leaving 15 bases unmatched. This CDR3 is built from 17 residues. Germline CDR1 reads SGHTA; CDR2 reads FQGTGA. Full variable domain (rest looked up from reference TRBV7-3 and TRBJ2-1): GAGVSQTPSNKVTEKGKYVELRCDPISGHTALYWYRQSLGQGPEFLIYFQGTGAADDSGLPNDRFFAVRPEGSVSTLKIQRTERGDSAVYLCASSPGPAGGPADEQFFGPGTRLTVL.